The 27 T cell receptor beta chains below were found in one sample sequenced in a study of cytomegalovirus exposure and HLA in healthy donors. The primer mix had 60 Vbeta and 13 Jbeta primers. Sequencing was performed with immunoSEQ multiplex PCR; in TCRdb, only in-frame clones are kept and a portion is missing. This table holds over 95,000 clones, 76% found once. The sample was PBMCs. The receptors were sampled from a middle-aged woman in good health and CMV-seropositive.

V gene TRBV5-1 combines with J gene TRBJ1-6; D not resolved. V lost 4 bases, J lost 6 bases, and 17 bases lay in between. The CDR3 extends over 16 amino acids. Germline V gives CDR1 SGHRS, CDR2 YFSETQ. The CDR3 reads CASSPSQRRANSPLHF. CDR3 sequence (DNA): TGCGCCAGCAGCCCCAGCCAGAGGCGCGCTAATTCACCCCTCCACTTT.

This chain links TRBV19 with TRBJ1-6; D is possibly TRBD1 (6 bases). V shed 5 bases and J shed 4 bases, with 15 bases lying between them. This CDR3 is built from 16 residues. Germline V gene lookup returns CDR1 LNHDA and CDR2 SQIVND (reference sequence). The CDR3 reads CASSADRSKYNSPLHF. The CDR3, as DNA: TGTGCCAGTAGTGCAGACAGGAGTAAATATAATTCACCCCTCCACTTT.

This sequence joins TRBV5-4 and TRBJ2-3; 9 bases align to TRBD2. The CDR3 length is 15 residues. J lost 2 bases, V lost 3 bases, and 4 bases had no gene match. From germline, CDR1 is SGHNT and CDR2 YYREEE (reference sequence). CDR3 amino acids: CASSSSGVITDTQYF. CDR3 sequence (DNA): TGTGCCAGCAGCTCTAGCGGGGTGATCACAGATACGCAGTATTTT.

This sequence joins TRBV5-8 and TRBJ1-5; D not certain. The V gene's germline CDR1 is SGHTS and CDR2 YDEGEE. The CDR3 loop spans 14 amino acids. V lost 1 base to trimming and J lost 5 bases, with 10 bases between them. The CDR3 loop is CASSLSTVYQPQHF. The CDR3 DNA follows: TGTGCCAGCAGCTTGAGTACAGTTTATCAGCCCCAGCATTTT.

The CDR3 DNA is TGCAGCGTTTCCCCAGGGGGCGCCTGGTATGGCTACACCTTC. Its protein is CSVSPGGAWYGYTF. J is TRBJ1-2 and V is TRBV29-1; 8 bases agree with TRBD1. The CDR3 is 14 amino acids. With V trimmed by 5 bases and J by 5 bases, 10 bases remained unmatched. In germline, CDR1 is SQVTM, CDR2 ANQGSEA. Full variable domain (remainder filled in from reference TRBV29-1 and TRBJ1-2): SAVISQKPSRDICQRGTSLTIQCQVDSQVTMMFWYRQQPGQSLTLIATANQGSEATYESGFVIDKFPISRPNLTFSTLTVSNMSPEDSSIYLCSVSPGGAWYGYTFGSGTRLTVV.

Note on this clone: The same CDR3 arises from other DNA sequences in this sample as well. V and J are TRBV5-4 and TRBJ2-5; TRBD2 matches 12 bases. The J segment lost 2 bases and the V segment lost 0 bases, leaving 2 bases of the junction unmatched. The length of the CDR3 is 16 residues. CDR1 and CDR2 (germline): SGHNT, YYREEE (reference sequence). CDR3 loop: CASSLGLAGGQETQYF. The CDR3 bases are TGTGCCAGCAGCTTGGGTCTAGCGGGGGGGCAAGAGACCCAGTACTTC.

About this clone: A junction end diverges from the germline sequence, so it may reflect a read error. The V gene is TRBV18, the J gene TRBJ2-7; D may be TRBD2 (5 bases). CDR1 KGHSH and CDR2 LQKENI come from the germline V gene. The length of the CDR3 is 14 residues. The CDR3 here is CASSPDSEGKGPNF. DNA for the CDR3: TGTGCCAGCTCACCAGATTCCGAGGGAAAGGGTCCTAACTTC.

This CDR3 is CASSFYSAGGGTQYF. CDR3 in DNA: TGCGCCAGCAGCTTTTACTCGGCGGGAGGCGGGACCCAGTACTTC. This sequence joins TRBV5-1 and TRBJ2-5; 8 bases are a match to TRBD2. The CDR3 has 15 amino acids. With V trimmed by 2 bases and J by 7 bases, 10 bases remained unmatched. Germline V gene sequence: CDR1 SGHRS, CDR2 YFSETQ.

The genes are TRBV5-1 and TRBJ2-3; 7 nucleotides match TRBD1. Germline CDR1 reads SGHRS; CDR2 reads YFSETQ. The CDR3 extends over 15 amino acids. Trimming at V came to 0 bases and at J to 7 bases, leaving 8 bases not matched to a gene. CDR3 coding DNA: TGCGCCAGCAGCTTGGGTGGGACAGAATCCCATACGCAGTATTTT. Protein: CASSLGGTESHTQYF.

This clone was seen only once. The genes are TRBV7-9 and TRBJ2-6, with a tentative D call TRBD2 (6 bases). This CDR3 spans 15 amino acids. The germline V gene encodes CDR1 SEHNR and CDR2 FQNEAQ (reference sequence). CDR3 sequence (DNA): TGTTCCGGGGGTGAAGGGGCCGGTGGGGCCAACGTCCTGACTTTC. This sequence encodes CSGGEGAGGANVLTF.

The rearrangement uses TRBV21-1 and TRBJ2-7; the DNA was not compared with TRBD1, the D call given in the table. TRBV21-1 is described as a pseudogene. CDR3 size: 13 residues. Here the CDR3 DNA reads TGTGCCAGCAGCTCAGGGGTGGGCGACGAGCAGTACTTC. This translates into CASSSGVGDEQYF.

This clone was recorded a few times. This rearrangement joins TRBV9 to TRBJ2-3; TRBD2 aligns across 8 bases. There are 17 residues in the CDR3. V was pared by 2 bases and J by 3 bases, with 11 bases of the junction left unmatched. CDR1 is SGDLS and CDR2 is YYNGEE in the germline V gene. In nucleotides, the CDR3 is TGTGCCAGCAGCGTGGGCCCGGGACTAGAGGTGACAGATACGCAGTATTTT. It encodes CASSVGPGLEVTDTQYF.

This clone was seen a handful of times. The CDR3 DNA sequence: TGTGCCATCAGAGGACAGCAAATTAATTCACCCCTCCACTTT. Translated, it gives CAIRGQQINSPLHF. The V and J genes are TRBV10-3 and TRBJ1-6; tentative D call: TRBD1 (6 bases). CDR3 length: 14 amino acids. Per the germline V gene, CDR1 is ENHRY and CDR2 is SYGVKD. Trimming pared 6 bases from V and 6 bases from J, leaving 12 bases between.

The chain recombines TRBV7-9 with TRBJ2-5; D remains unclear. The CDR3 runs 15 residues. Germline values: CDR1 SEHNR, CDR2 FQNEAQ (reference sequence). With 7 bases removed from V and 4 bases from J, the gap between germline ends came to 19 bases. The CDR3: CASTPRMVLGETQYF. In DNA form, the CDR3 reads TGTGCCAGCACCCCGAGGATGGTCCTTGGAGAGACCCAGTACTTC.

The chain carries TRBV2 and TRBJ2-4; D might be TRBD1 (6 bases). V lost 8 bases to trimming and J lost 9 bases, with 20 bases between them. Germline-derived CDR1 and CDR2 are SNHLY and FYNNEI. The CDR3 is 14 amino acids. The CDR3 protein is CASADIWTVGIQYF. The CDR3 nucleotides read TGTGCCAGCGCGGACATCTGGACAGTGGGCATTCAGTACTTC.

The chain combines TRBV29-1 with TRBJ1-1; D is unclear. V lost 8 bases and J lost 3, with 16 bases in between. This CDR3 contains 13 residues. Germline V gene lookup returns CDR1 SQVTM and CDR2 ANQGSEA. CDR3 DNA sequence: TGCAGCTCCCGTACTGTGAGGCACACTGAAGCTTTCTTT. Its translation is CSSRTVRHTEAFF.

In its sample, this clone was seen once. V usage is TRBV14 and J usage is TRBJ1-4, with D unresolved. The CDR3 covers 14 residues. V lost 4 bases and J 7 bases, leaving 13 bases between the germline ends. The germline V gene encodes CDR1 SGHDN and CDR2 FVKESK. CDR3: CASSPPGWGEKLFF. Written as DNA, the CDR3 is TGTGCCAGCAGCCCCCCGGGGTGGGGTGAAAAACTGTTTTTT.

This chain links TRBV19 with TRBJ1-1, with D tentatively TRBD1 (6 bases). Germline values: CDR1 LNHDA, CDR2 SQIVND (reference sequence). The CDR3 is 14 amino acids. Trimming took 6 bases from V and 1 from J, leaving 12 bases between them. CDR3 sequence reads: CASSITGRNTEAFF. CDR3 DNA sequence: TGTGCCAGTAGCATTACAGGGAGGAACACTGAAGCTTTCTTT.

The J gene is TRBJ1-5, the V gene TRBV2, with a weak D call TRBD1 (5 bases). Trimming took 8 bases from V and 4 from J, leaving 9 bases between them. Germline V lookup: CDR1 SNHLY, CDR2 FYNNEI. The length of the CDR3 is 12 residues. The CDR3 protein is CASQGGNQPQHF. The CDR3 coding sequence is TGTGCCAGCCAGGGAGGAAATCAGCCCCAGCATTTT.

This clone was detected only once. The chain links TRBV7-3 to TRBJ1-4; D is ambiguous. Trimming removed 1 base from V and 8 bases from J, with 8 bases in between. Germline V CDR1 and CDR2: SGHTA, FQGTGA. This CDR3 region has 13 residues. CDR3 residues: CASSLMHGEKLFF. The CDR3 DNA reads as TGTGCCAGCAGCTTAATGCACGGGGAAAAACTGTTTTTT.

The chain combines TRBV5-1 with TRBJ2-7; the D gene is possibly TRBD1 (6 bases). V dropped 6 bases and J dropped 0 bases, with 13 bases sitting between them. This CDR3 has 14 amino acids. In germline, CDR1 is SGHRS, CDR2 YFSETQ. The CDR3 DNA reads as TGCGCCAGCAACTTAGGGGGTTACTCCTACGAGCAGTACTTC. It specifies CASNLGGYSYEQYF.

The V gene is TRBV6-4, the J gene TRBJ2-1; the match to TRBD1 covers 7 bases. CDR1 and CDR2 from the germline V gene are MRHNA and SNTAGT. This CDR3 spans 13 amino acids. Trimming cost V 7 bases and J 9 bases; bases outside gene matches: 9. CDR3 protein: CASKDRDVGEQFF. DNA for the CDR3: TGTGCCAGCAAAGACAGGGATGTCGGTGAGCAGTTCTTC.

This clone was seen a few times. The chain has TRBV18 and TRBJ1-1, with 7 bases matching TRBD1. The length of the CDR3 is 17 residues. With 6 bases clipped from V and 0 bases from J, the junction kept 13 bases outside the gene matches. Germline V gene sequence: CDR1 KGHSH, CDR2 LQKENI. CDR3 loop: CASSLTPLRGMNTEAFF. In DNA, the CDR3 is TGTGCCAGCTCCCTGACTCCTCTCAGGGGGATGAACACTGAAGCTTTCTTT.

This rearrangement joins TRBV7-9 to TRBJ1-2; a weak D match, TRBD1 (5 bases). There are 14 residues in the CDR3. Germline CDR1 is SEHNR and CDR2 is FQNEAQ (reference sequence). V was trimmed by 5 bases and J by 1 base, leaving 11 bases between them. Here the CDR3 reads CASSLGGVNYGYTF. The CDR3 DNA follows: TGTGCCAGCAGCCTCGGGGGGGTTAACTATGGCTACACCTTC.

This rearrangement joins TRBV25-1 to TRBJ2-5, with a tentative D call TRBD1 (6 bases). The J call is in doubt because the DNA end fits TRBJ2-7 better. CDR1 is MGHDK and CDR2 is SYGVNS in the germline V gene. This CDR3 has 14 residues. CDR3 in amino acids: CASSEYGQGYEQYF. The CDR3 DNA reads as TGTGCCAGCAGTGAATATGGTCAGGGGTACGAGCAGTACTTC.

V gene TRBV5-1 combines with J gene TRBJ1-1; TRBD1 is a possible D gene (5 bases). CDR1 SGHRS and CDR2 YFSETQ come from the germline V gene. V lost 0 bases, J lost 1 base, and 10 bases lay in between. The CDR3 runs to 15 residues. CDR3: CASSLGQGRNTEAFF. CDR3 bases: TGCGCCAGCAGCTTGGGGCAGGGCAGGAACACTGAAGCTTTCTTT.

The chain joins TRBV28 to TRBJ2-7, with 9 bases that match TRBD1. After removal of 6 bases from V and 3 bases from J, the junction contained 6 bases not matched to a gene. There are 14 residues in the CDR3. Per the germline V gene, CDR1 is MDHEN and CDR2 is SYDVKM. The CDR3, as DNA: TGTGCCAGCAGCCCGGGACAGGGCTACTACGAGCAGTACTTC. Its protein is CASSPGQGYYEQYF.